This T cell receptor beta chain was profiled in a study of cytomegalovirus exposure and HLA in healthy donors. As for this clone: What it binds is unknown.

J was trimmed by 2 bases and V by 2 bases; bases with no gene match: 2. CDR3 length: 14 residues. Germline CDR1 LGHNA, CDR2 YSLEER. General study points: When analyzed later, a missense DCLRE1C variant was found to be linked to TCR beta V- and J-gene trimming. Presence/absence results assume similar sequencing depth per donor, which may not hold. CMV serostatus stood as the only immune exposure information on hand.

The PCR contained 60 Vbeta and 13 Jbeta primers. Sequenced by immunoSEQ multiplex PCR; TCRdb stores in-frame clones only, minus some. Here the sample spans approximately 100,000 clones, nearly 80% being singletons. V is TRBV4-3 and J is TRBJ1-1, with TRBD1 identical over 7 bases. Sample: PBMCs. The source is a middle-aged woman in good health and CMV-seronegative. CDR3 in DNA: TGCGCCAGCAGCCAAACAGGGGTTAACACTGAAGCTTTCTTT. It specifies CASSQTGVNTEAFF.